The clone carrying this TCR beta chain occurred once. This sample is drawn from a study of blood T cell repertoires in COVID-19. In the original analysis: Quantification of nucleated cells was approximated via reference gene primer amplification. The method was immunoSEQ multiplex PCR; TCRdb's version includes in-frame clones alone and lacks a portion of them. V, J and clone size derive from that table, while D and trimming were established from the DNA sequence. The sample contains around 500,000 clones, around 87% of which appear only once. CDR3 length equals 16 residues. The germline CDR1 and CDR2 sequences are MNHEY and SVGEGT. V gave up 0 bases and J gave up 5 bases, with 14 bases separating them.

The material sequenced was PBMCs or T cells enriched from blood (not recorded which). The TCR was taken from a woman aged 40 to 50 who had recovered from COVID-19. V usage is TRBV6-2 or TRBV6-3 and J usage is TRBJ1-5; a possible D gene is TRBD1 (6 bases). The CDR3 sequence: CASSYSGRGAHQPQHF. The CDR3, as DNA: TGTGCCAGCAGTTACTCGGGCAGGGGAGCGCATCAGCCCCAGCATTTT.